The 6 T cell receptor beta chains below were found in one sample sequenced in a study of shared clonotypes between healthy human individuals (dated by TCRdb to between 2020 and 2021). Library preparation employed the immunoSEQ multiplex PCR assay. As stored in TCRdb, this immuneACCESS dataset retains in-frame rearrangements with V and J assigned. A fraction of the clones does not appear; measured against another copy, unresolved V genes explain less than half of the discrepancy, and the remainder lacks a known reason. This sample gives about 2.2 million clones in total; 93% of them show up just once. The ten biggest clones cover more than 1.5% of the sample. For the CD8 naive samples, CD45RO-negative cells were positively selected for CCR7, yielding a CD45RA+CCR7+ population from which TemRA cells were excluded. Sequencing was performed on naive CD8+ T cells from PBMCs. What this sample's cell subset or site label stands for: CD45RA+CCR7+. These receptors were taken from a man between 18 and 29 years old in good health. Some clones in this sample may be carry-over from other donors' samples.

This clone was seen just once. The CDR3 sequence is CASRIMRSDNYYGYTF. CDR3 DNA: TGTGCCAGTAGAATTATGAGATCCGACAACTACTATGGCTACACCTTC. V and J are TRBV19 and TRBJ1-2; D is ambiguous. CDR3 length: 16 residues. V lost 6 bases, J lost 3 bases, and 20 bases lay in between. Germline V gene data show CDR1 as LNHDA and CDR2 as SQIVND (reference sequence).

The chain links TRBV7-9 to TRBJ2-2, with 12 bases aligning to TRBD2. The germline V gene has CDR1 SEHNR and CDR2 FQNEAQ (reference sequence). Losses at the gene ends were 5 bases for V and 7 bases for J; bases not matched to a gene: 8. This CDR3 is built from 16 residues. CDR3 in amino acids: CASSPWTSGINGELFF. The CDR3 DNA follows: TGTGCCAGCAGCCCTTGGACTAGCGGGATTAACGGGGAGCTGTTTTTT. Drawing the rest from reference TRBV7-9 and TRBJ2-2, the complete variable domain is DTGVSQNPRHKITKRGQNVTFRCDPISEHNRLYWYRQTLGQGPEFLTYFQNEAQLEKSRLLSDRFSAERPKGSFSTLEIQRTEQGDSAMYLCASSPWTSGINGELFFGEGSRLTVL.

On this clone: Other DNA sequences in the sample encode the same CDR3. The genes are TRBV29-1 and TRBJ1-2, with D hard to call. The germline CDR1 and CDR2 sequences are SQVTM and ANQGSEA. Trimming cost V 6 bases and J 4 bases, with 9 bases left between them. The CDR3 spans 11 residues. The CDR3 bases are TGCAGCGTGCGTGATCCCTATGGCTACACCTTC. Translated, it gives CSVRDPYGYTF.

The chain carries TRBV6-1 and TRBJ1-3; no clear D gene. Germline V lookup: CDR1 MNHNS, CDR2 SASEGT. Trimming removed 4 bases at V and 0 bases at J, with 13 bases between. The CDR3 has 16 residues. The CDR3 region has the DNA TGTGCCAGCAGTGGGACCCGGTCTTTCTCTGGAAACACCATATATTTT. Encoded protein: CASSGTRSFSGNTIYF.

The chain uses TRBV5-8 and TRBJ1-1; D uncertain. Germline V gives CDR1 SGHTS, CDR2 YDEGEE. The CDR3 length is 14 residues. Trimming removed 7 bases from V and 0 bases from J, with 13 bases in between. CDR3 in DNA: TGTGCCAGCCCGGGGAAGAGAATGAACACTGAAGCTTTCTTT. This gives the protein CASPGKRMNTEAFF.

Concerning this clone itself: The same CDR3 also results from other DNA sequences found in this sample. In nucleotides, the CDR3 is TGTGCCAGCAGCTTAGGCGGTAGCACAGATACGCAGTATTTT. Its protein is CASSLGGSTDTQYF. The gene calls are TRBV5-4 and TRBJ2-3; D is ambiguous. The ends were cut back, 2 bases at V and 0 bases at J, with 7 bases in the middle. Per the germline V gene, CDR1 is SGHNT and CDR2 is YYREEE (reference sequence). This CDR3 is 14 amino acids long.